The clone carrying this T cell receptor beta chain came up a few times. This specimen belongs to a study of radiotherapy plus CTLA-4 blockade in lung cancer. This CDR3 is built from 16 residues. From germline, CDR1 is MGHRA and CDR2 YSYEKL. V was cut by 0 bases and J by 2 bases, with 11 bases left in between. TCRdb's table, derived via immunoSEQ multiplex PCR, lists solely in-frame clones and lacks some. This repertoire shows over 100,000 clones, approximately 77% found once; its top ten account for around 3.3%. The clonotype was recovered from a human donor with non-small cell lung cancer that progressed on radiotherapy plus ipilimumab. Some clones in this sample may be carry-over from other donors' samples. The chain combines TRBV4-1 with TRBJ1-3; D is possibly TRBD1 (6 bases). This specimen was peripheral blood, taken from a patient treated with radiotherapy plus ipilimumab. The CDR3 reads CASSQEGQVAGNTIYF. CDR3 DNA sequence: TGCGCCAGCAGCCAAGAGGGACAAGTTGCTGGAAACACCATATATTTT.